This T cell receptor (beta chain) was identified during a study of regulatory T cells in long-lasting Graves disease. The time point: newly diagnosed GD, antithyroid drugs for less than 3 months. Generation of the TCR library employed RNA extracted from PBMCs. The authors built TCR beta libraries using iRepertoire HTBI primers and Arm-PCR of CDR3 regions. TCRdb reprocessed the multiplex PCR reads with MiXCR, giving one entry per CDR3 protein. The table has more than 350,000 distinct CDR3 sequences, more than 13% seen once. Trimming stripped 3 bases from V and 8 bases from J, with 5 bases between. The CDR3 loop spans 11 amino acids. The germline V gene encodes CDR1 MNHEY and CDR2 SVGAGI. This clonotype was seen repeatedly, ten times or more. These data also featured in a second study, about T cells in Graves' hyperthyroidism and ophthalmopathy.

The material sequenced was peripheral blood mononuclear cells (PBMCs), taken at new diagnosis, from a patient treated with antithyroid drugs. V gene TRBV6-5 combines with J gene TRBJ2-1; D not certain. This clonotype was obtained from a woman aged 25 to 39 with Graves disease. The CDR3 is CASSYVDEQFF. The CDR3 DNA reads TGTGCCAGCAGTTATGTGGATGAGCAGTTCTTC.